These 2 T cell receptor beta chains were all obtained from the same sample, sequenced in a study of T cells after posttransplantation cyclophosphamide (dated by TCRdb to 2016 to 2018). Receptor amplification or capture employed the immunoSEQ multiplex PCR assay. What TCRdb holds here is the immuneACCESS table cut down to in-frame rearrangements. Part of the clones is not present; checked against another copy, under half of the missing clones reflect an unresolved V gene, and the others are unexplained. This sample gives about 9,900 clones in total; approximately 88% of them show up just once. The top ten clones comprise approximately 27% of the sample. This specimen's time point label, per the study, means: posttransplant day relative to BM transplant. The control group consisted of 11 patients who received myeloablative marrow transplants with methotrexate plus a calcineurin inhibitor and who were sampled 1 year after transplant.

This sample comprised PBMCs, obtained after an allogeneic stem cell transplant with a calcineurin inhibitor and methotrexate. The receptors come from a male patient aged 25-45 years who received an allogeneic stem cell transplant from an unrelated donor, was CMV-positive, and had no GVHD. In patients who had a transplant, some T cells may come from the graft donor.

The rearrangement links TRBV6-1 to TRBJ1-5; perhaps TRBD1 as D (5 bases). Deletions cut 6 bases from V and 6 bases from J, with 9 bases between. This CDR3 is built from 12 residues. Germline V gene data show CDR1 as MNHNS and CDR2 as SASEGT. This chain's CDR3 is CASSLGGQPQHF. DNA of the CDR3: TGTGCCAGCAGCCTCGGGGGTCAGCCCCAGCATTTT.

V is TRBV19 and J is TRBJ1-2; the D gene is possibly TRBD1 (5 bases). The CDR3 covers 14 residues. Trimming cost V 1 base and J 7 bases, with 13 bases left between them. The V gene's germline CDR1 is LNHDA and CDR2 SQIVND (reference sequence). CDR3 in DNA: TGTGCCAGTAGTATAGGACAGTTCGGCGGTGGCTACACCTTC. Protein sequence: CASSIGQFGGGYTF.